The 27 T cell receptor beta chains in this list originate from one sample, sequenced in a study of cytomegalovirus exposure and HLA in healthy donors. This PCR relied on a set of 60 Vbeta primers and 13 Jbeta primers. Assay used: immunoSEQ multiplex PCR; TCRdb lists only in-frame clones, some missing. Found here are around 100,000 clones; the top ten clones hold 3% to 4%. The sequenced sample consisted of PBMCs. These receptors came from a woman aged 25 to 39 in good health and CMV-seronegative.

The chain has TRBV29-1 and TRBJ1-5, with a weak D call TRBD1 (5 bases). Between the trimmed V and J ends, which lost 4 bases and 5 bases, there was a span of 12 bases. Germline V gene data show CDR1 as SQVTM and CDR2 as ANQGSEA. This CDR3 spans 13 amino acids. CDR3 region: CSVAGGWDQPQHF. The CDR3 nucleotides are TGCAGCGTTGCCGGGGGTTGGGATCAGCCCCAGCATTTT.

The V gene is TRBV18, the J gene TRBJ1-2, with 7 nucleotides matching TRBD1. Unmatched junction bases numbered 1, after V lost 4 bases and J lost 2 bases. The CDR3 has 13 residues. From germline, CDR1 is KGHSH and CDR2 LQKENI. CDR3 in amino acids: CASSQTGNYGYTF. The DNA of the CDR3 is TGTGCCAGCTCACAGACAGGGAACTATGGCTACACCTTC.

CDR3 sequence reads: CASSPGQVGAETQYF. Written as DNA, the CDR3 is TGTGCCAGCAGTCCCGGACAGGTTGGAGCGGAGACCCAGTACTTC. The V call is TRBV28, the J call TRBJ2-5; TRBD1 aligns across 7 bases. V lost 5 bases and J lost 5; bases outside the gene matches: 11. The CDR3 consists of 15 residues. Per the germline V gene, CDR1 is MDHEN and CDR2 is SYDVKM.

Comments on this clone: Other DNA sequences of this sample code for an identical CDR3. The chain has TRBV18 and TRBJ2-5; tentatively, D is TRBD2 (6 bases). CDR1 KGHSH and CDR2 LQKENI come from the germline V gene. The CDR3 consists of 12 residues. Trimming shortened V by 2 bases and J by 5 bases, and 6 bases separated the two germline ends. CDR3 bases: TGTGCCAGCTCACCAGCGGGGGAGACCCAGTACTTC. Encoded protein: CASSPAGETQYF.

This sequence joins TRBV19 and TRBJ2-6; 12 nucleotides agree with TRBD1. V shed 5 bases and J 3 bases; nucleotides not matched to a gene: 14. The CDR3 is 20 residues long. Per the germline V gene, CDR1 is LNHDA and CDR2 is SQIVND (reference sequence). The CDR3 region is CASSRASWDRGLDGANVLTF. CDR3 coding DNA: TGTGCCAGTAGTCGAGCCTCTTGGGACAGGGGGCTTGATGGGGCCAACGTCCTGACTTTC.

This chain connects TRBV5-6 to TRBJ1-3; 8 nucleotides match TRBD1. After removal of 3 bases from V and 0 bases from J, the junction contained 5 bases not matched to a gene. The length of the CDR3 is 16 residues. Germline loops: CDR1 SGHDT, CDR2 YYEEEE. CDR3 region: CASSSRGLISGNTIYF. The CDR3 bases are TGTGCCAGCAGCTCCAGGGGGCTTATCTCTGGAAACACCATATATTTT. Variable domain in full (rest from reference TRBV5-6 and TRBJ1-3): DAGVTQSPTHLIKTRGQQVTLRCSPKSGHDTVSWYQQALGQGPQFIFQYYEEEERQRGNFPDRFSGHQFPNYSSELNVNALLLGDSALYLCASSSRGLISGNTIYFGEGSWLTVV.

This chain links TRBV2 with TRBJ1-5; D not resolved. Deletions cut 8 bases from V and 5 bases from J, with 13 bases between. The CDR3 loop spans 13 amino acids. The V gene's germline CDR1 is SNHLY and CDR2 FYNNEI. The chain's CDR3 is CASHGFRDQPQHF. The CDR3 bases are TGTGCCAGCCACGGGTTTCGGGATCAGCCCCAGCATTTT.

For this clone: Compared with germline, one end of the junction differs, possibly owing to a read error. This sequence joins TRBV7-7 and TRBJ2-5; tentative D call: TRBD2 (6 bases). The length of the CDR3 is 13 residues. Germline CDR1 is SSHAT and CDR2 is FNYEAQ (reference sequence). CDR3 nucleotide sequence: TGTGCTAGCAGCCCCCAAGTGGAGGGGACCCAGTACTTC. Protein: CASSPQVEGTQYF.

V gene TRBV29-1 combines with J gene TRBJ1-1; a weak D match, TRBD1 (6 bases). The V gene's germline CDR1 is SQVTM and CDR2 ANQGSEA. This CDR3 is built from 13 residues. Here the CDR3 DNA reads TGCACCACAGGGAGCCCCGAGAACACTGAAGCTTTCTTT. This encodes CTTGSPENTEAFF.

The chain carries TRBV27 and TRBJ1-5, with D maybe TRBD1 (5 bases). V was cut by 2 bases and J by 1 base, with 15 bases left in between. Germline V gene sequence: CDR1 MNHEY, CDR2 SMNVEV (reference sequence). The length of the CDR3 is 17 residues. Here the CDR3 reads CASSLVGRDLSNQPQHF. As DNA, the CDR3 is TGTGCCAGCAGTTTAGTCGGCAGGGATTTAAGCAATCAGCCCCAGCATTTT.

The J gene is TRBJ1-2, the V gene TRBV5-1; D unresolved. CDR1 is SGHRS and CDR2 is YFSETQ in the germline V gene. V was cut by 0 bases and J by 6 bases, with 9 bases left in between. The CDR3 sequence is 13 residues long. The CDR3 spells CASSLARQDGYTF. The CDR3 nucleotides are TGCGCCAGCAGCTTGGCCAGGCAGGATGGCTACACCTTC.

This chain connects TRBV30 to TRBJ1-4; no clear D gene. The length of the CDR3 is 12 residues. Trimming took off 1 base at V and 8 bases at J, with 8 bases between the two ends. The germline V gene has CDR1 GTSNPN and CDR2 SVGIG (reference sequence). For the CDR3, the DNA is TGTGCCTGGAGTGATGCAGGCGAAAAACTGTTTTTT. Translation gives CAWSDAGEKLFF. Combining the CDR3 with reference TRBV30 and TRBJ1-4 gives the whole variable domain SQTIHQWPATLVQPVGSPLSLECTVEGTSNPNLYWYRQAAGRGLQLLFYSVGIGQISSEVPQNLSASRPQDRQFILSSKKLLLSDSGFYLCAWSDAGEKLFFGSGTQLSVL.

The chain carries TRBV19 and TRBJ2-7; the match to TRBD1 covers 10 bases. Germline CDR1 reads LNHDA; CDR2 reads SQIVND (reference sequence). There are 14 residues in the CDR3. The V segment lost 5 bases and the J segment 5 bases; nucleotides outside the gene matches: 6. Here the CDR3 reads CASSLRDRGNEQYF. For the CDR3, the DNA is TGTGCCAGTAGTCTCCGGGACAGGGGCAACGAGCAGTACTTC.

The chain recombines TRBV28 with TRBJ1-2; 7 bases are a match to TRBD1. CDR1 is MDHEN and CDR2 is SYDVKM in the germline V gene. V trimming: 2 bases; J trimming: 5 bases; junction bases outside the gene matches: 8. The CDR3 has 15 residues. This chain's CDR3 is CASSLLKAGGYGYTF. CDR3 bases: TGTGCCAGCAGTTTACTTAAGGCAGGGGGGTATGGCTACACCTTC.

The CDR3 here is CASSLTGARDSEQYF. The CDR3 DNA reads as TGTGCCAGCAGCTTGACAGGGGCTCGAGACAGCGAGCAGTACTTC. This chain links TRBV7-2 with TRBJ2-7; 8 bases agree with TRBD1. Germline assignment: CDR1 SGHTA and CDR2 FQGNSA. The CDR3 contains 15 residues. J was trimmed by 6 bases and V by 3 bases; bases with no gene match: 10.

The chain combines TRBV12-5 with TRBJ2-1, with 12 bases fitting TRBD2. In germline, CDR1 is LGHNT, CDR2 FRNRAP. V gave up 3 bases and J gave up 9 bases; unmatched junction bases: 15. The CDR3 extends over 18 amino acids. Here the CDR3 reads CASGFLTGLAGKGGEQFF. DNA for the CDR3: TGTGCTAGTGGTTTTCTAACAGGACTAGCGGGAAAGGGTGGTGAGCAGTTCTTC.

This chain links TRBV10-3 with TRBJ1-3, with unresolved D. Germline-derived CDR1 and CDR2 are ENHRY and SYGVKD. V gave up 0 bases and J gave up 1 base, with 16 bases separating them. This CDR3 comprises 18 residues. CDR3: CAISESSGLGRSGNTIYF. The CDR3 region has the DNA TGTGCCATCAGTGAGTCTAGTGGGTTAGGCAGGTCTGGAAACACCATATATTTT.

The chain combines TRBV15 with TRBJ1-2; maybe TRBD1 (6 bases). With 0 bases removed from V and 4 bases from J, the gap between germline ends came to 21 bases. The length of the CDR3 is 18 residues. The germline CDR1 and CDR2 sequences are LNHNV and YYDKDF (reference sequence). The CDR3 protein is CATSRERGWTGPFYGYTF. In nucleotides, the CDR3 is TGTGCCACCAGCAGAGAGAGGGGGTGGACGGGACCCTTCTATGGCTACACCTTC.

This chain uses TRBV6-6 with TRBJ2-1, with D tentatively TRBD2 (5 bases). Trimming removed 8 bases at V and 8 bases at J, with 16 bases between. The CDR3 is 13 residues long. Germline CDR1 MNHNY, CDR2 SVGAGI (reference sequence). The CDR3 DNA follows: TGTGCCAGCTCACCCGAGGGTCCACATGAGCAGTTCTTC. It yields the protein CASSPEGPHEQFF.

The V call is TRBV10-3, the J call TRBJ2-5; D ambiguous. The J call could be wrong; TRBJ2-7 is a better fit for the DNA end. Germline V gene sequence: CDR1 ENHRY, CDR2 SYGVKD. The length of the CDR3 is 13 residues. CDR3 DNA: TGTGCCATCAGTGAAGAGCTATCCTACGAGCAGTACTTC. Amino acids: CAISEELSYEQYF.

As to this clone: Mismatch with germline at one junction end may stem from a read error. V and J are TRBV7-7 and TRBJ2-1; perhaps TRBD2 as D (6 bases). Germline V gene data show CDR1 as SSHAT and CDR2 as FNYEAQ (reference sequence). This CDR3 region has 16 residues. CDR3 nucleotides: TGTGCTAGCAGCCCGGGACTGCCGAGCTCCTACAATGAGCAGTTCTTC. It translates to CASSPGLPSSYNEQFF.

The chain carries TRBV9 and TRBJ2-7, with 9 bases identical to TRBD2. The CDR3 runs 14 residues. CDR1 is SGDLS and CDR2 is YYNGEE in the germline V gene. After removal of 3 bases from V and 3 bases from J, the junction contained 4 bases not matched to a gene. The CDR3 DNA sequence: TGTGCCAGCAGCGAGGGACTAGCACTCTACGAGCAGTACTTC. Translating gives CASSEGLALYEQYF.

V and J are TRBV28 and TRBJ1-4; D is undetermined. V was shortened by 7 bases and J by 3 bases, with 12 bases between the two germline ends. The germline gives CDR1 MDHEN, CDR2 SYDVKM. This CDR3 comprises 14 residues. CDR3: CASTEALPNEKLFF. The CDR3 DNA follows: TGTGCCAGCACCGAGGCCCTTCCTAATGAAAAACTGTTTTTT.

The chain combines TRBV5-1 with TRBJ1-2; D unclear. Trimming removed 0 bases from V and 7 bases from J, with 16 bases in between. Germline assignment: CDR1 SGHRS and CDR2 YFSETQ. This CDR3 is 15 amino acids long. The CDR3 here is CASSLEEGEMSGYTF. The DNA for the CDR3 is TGCGCCAGCAGCTTGGAGGAGGGAGAAATGAGTGGCTACACCTTC.

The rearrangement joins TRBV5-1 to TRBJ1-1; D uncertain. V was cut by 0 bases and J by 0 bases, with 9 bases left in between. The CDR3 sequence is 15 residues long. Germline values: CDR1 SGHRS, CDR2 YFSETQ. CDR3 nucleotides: TGCGCCAGCAGCTTGGACGGGTTCATGAACACTGAAGCTTTCTTT. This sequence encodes CASSLDGFMNTEAFF.

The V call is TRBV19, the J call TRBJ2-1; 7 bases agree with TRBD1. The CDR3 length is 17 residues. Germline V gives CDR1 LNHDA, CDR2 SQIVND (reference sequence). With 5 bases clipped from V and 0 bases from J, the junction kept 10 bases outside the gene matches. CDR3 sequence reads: CASSRDRDSNSYNEQFF. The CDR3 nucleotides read TGTGCCAGTAGTCGGGACAGAGATTCTAACTCCTACAATGAGCAGTTCTTC.

CDR3 bases: TGTGCCAGCAGCGCAGGGGGCGCTGGGGCCAACGTCCTGACTTTC. This gives the protein CASSAGGAGANVLTF. This chain connects TRBV9 to TRBJ2-6, with 8 nucleotides matching TRBD1. V was pared by 3 bases and J by 2 bases, with 1 base of the junction left unmatched. Germline CDR1 SGDLS, CDR2 YYNGEE. The CDR3 contains 15 residues. Using reference TRBV9 and TRBJ2-6 for the parts outside the CDR3, the full variable domain is DSGVTQTPKHLITATGQRVTLRCSPRSGDLSVYWYQQSLDQGLQFLIQYYNGEERAKGNILERFSAQQFPDLHSELNLSSLELGDSALYFCASSAGGAGANVLTFGAGSRLTVL.